What follows are 21 T cell receptor beta chains derived from one specimen sequenced in a study of monozygotic twins with inflammatory bowel disease. TCRdb reprocessed the 5' RACE reads and reports one entry per CDR3 protein, with no DNA. This table lists under 150,000 distinct CDR3 sequences. The sample was blood. The origin of the receptors is a human donor with ulcerative colitis or Crohn's disease, or a healthy co-twin of an affected twin (not recorded which).

V gene TRBV5-1 combines with J gene TRBJ1-1. Germline V gene lookup returns CDR1 SGHRS and CDR2 YFSETQ. This CDR3 contains 14 residues. The CDR3 loop reads CASSLAARDTEAFF.

The chain links TRBV6-2 or TRBV6-3 to TRBJ2-3; checking the TCRdb D call of TRBD1 is not possible without DNA. The CDR3 has 13 amino acids. Germline loops: CDR1 MNHEY, CDR2 SVGEGT. The CDR3 sequence: CASRGTVRNAQYF.

The chain is built from TRBV30 and TRBJ1-1; the D call of TRBD1 rests on TCRdb alone, since no DNA is present to check it. CDR1 and CDR2 from the germline V gene are GTSNPN and SVGIG (reference sequence). This CDR3 has 16 residues. CDR3 sequence reads: CAWSWIWTERGPEAFF.

The chain carries TRBV20-1 and TRBJ2-3; TCRdb designates TRBD1, a call that cannot be tested without DNA. The CDR3 consists of 14 residues. Per germline, CDR1 DFQATT and CDR2 SNEGSKA (reference sequence). The CDR3 loop reads CSSRDLRSTDTQYF.

The chain has TRBV27 and TRBJ2-7; TCRdb reports TRBD1, a call that lacks DNA to check it against. This CDR3 contains 14 residues. The V gene's germline CDR1 is MNHEY and CDR2 SMNVEV (reference sequence). The CDR3 loop is CASSGQGAVYEQYF.

The chain carries TRBV5-1 and TRBJ2-7; TCRdb's assignment of TRBD1 cannot be checked, as there is no DNA. There are 16 residues in the CDR3. Germline CDR1 reads SGHRS; CDR2 reads YFSETQ. The CDR3 is CASSYPGQGGIYEQYF.

The V call is TRBV6-1, the J call TRBJ2-1; with no DNA, the TCRdb D assignment of TRBD1 cannot be verified. The CDR3 sequence is 14 residues long. Germline lookup yields CDR1 MNHNS and CDR2 SASEGT. This chain's CDR3 is CASFTGGRYNEQFF.

The genes are TRBV6-5 and TRBJ1-4. This CDR3 region has 14 residues. Germline V CDR1 and CDR2: MNHEY, SVGAGI. CDR3: CASSLSRLGEKLFF.

CDR3 in amino acids: CSAPGPAKNIQYF. The chain carries TRBV20-1 and TRBJ2-4; the D call of TRBD2 rests on TCRdb alone, since no DNA is present to check it. There are 13 residues in the CDR3. Looked up from germline, CDR1 is DFQATT and CDR2 is SNEGSKA (reference sequence).

The chain carries TRBV4-2 and TRBJ1-4. The CDR3 extends over 15 amino acids. Germline loops: CDR1 LGHNA, CDR2 YNFKEQ. The CDR3 protein is CASSQDWQANEKLFF.

The chain combines TRBV5-1 with TRBJ1-5. The CDR3 has 15 residues. In germline, CDR1 is SGHRS, CDR2 YFSETQ. This CDR3 reads CASSLQGGWNQPQHF.

The chain carries TRBV7-8 and TRBJ1-5; the D gene TCRdb calls, TRBD1, cannot be checked with no DNA. Germline V gene data show CDR1 as SGHVS and CDR2 as FQNEAQ. CDR3 length: 16 amino acids. This CDR3 is CASSLAAQGSNQPQHF.

V usage is TRBV4-2 and J usage is TRBJ1-2; TCRdb selects TRBD1, and the lack of DNA leaves this call unchecked. CDR3 size: 17 residues. Germline CDR1 and CDR2: LGHNA and YNFKEQ. The CDR3 protein is CASSDGQYPSPVYGYTF.

This chain joins TRBV20-1 and TRBJ1-1. Germline V gene lookup returns CDR1 DFQATT and CDR2 SNEGSKA (reference sequence). This CDR3 is 15 amino acids long. CDR3 in amino acids: CSARNLKNWDTEAFF.

J is TRBJ2-4 and V is TRBV28; TCRdb's D call, TRBD2, is unchecked because there is no DNA. Per germline, CDR1 MDHEN and CDR2 SYDVKM. The CDR3 is 15 residues long. The CDR3 spells CASSPATQAKNIQYF.

The rearrangement joins TRBV20-1 to TRBJ2-3. The CDR3 is 12 amino acids. The V gene's germline CDR1 is DFQATT and CDR2 SNEGSKA (reference sequence). Here the CDR3 reads CSASFGTDTQYF.

The chain links TRBV12-3 or TRBV12-4 to TRBJ2-4. The CDR3 contains 16 residues. The CDR3 here is CASSRPRGTAKNIQYF.

CDR3 sequence reads: CASSLDTAPTQYF. The V gene is TRBV5-1, the J gene TRBJ2-3; TCRdb names TRBD1, which stays unverified in the absence of DNA. CDR1 is SGHRS and CDR2 is YFSETQ in the germline V gene. CDR3 length: 13 residues.

The chain employs TRBV6-2 or TRBV6-3 and TRBJ1-5. The germline V gene has CDR1 MNHEY and CDR2 SVGEGT. This CDR3 is 14 amino acids long. The CDR3 reads CASSYRLAYQPQHF.

The chain has TRBV4-3 and TRBJ2-1; TCRdb names TRBD2, which stays unverified in the absence of DNA. Germline V lookup: CDR1 LGHNA, CDR2 YSLEER. CDR3 length: 15 residues. The CDR3 region is CASSQDGTSGSKQFF.

The chain recombines TRBV6-5 with TRBJ1-5. This CDR3 has 13 residues. Per germline, CDR1 MNHEY and CDR2 SVGAGI. CDR3 in amino acids: CASSYRRAQPQHF.